The T cell receptor (beta chain) described here comes from a study of cytomegalovirus exposure and HLA in healthy donors. Both 60 Vbeta primers and 13 Jbeta primers went into the PCR. The method was immunoSEQ multiplex PCR; TCRdb's version includes in-frame clones alone and lacks a portion of them. The data contain fewer than 150,000 clones, 74% of them singletons. Germline V gives CDR1 MRHNA, CDR2 SNTAGT. The ends were cut back, 1 base at V and 1 base at J, with 11 bases in the middle. CDR3 length equals 17 residues. For this clone: The antigen is not known.

Regarding the study as a whole: Per published reports, the classifier diagnosed cytomegalovirus status with high specificity and sensitivity. Later work associated fewer than 20,000 TCR beta sequences with HLA alleles at 0.05 false discovery rate. Sequencing probably produced one cluster of sequence variants that were highly shared. Later genetic work tied a missense DCLRE1C variant to beta-chain V and J trimming.

Sequencing was performed on PBMCs. J is TRBJ2-6 and V is TRBV6-4; possibly TRBD2 for D (6 bases). The sequence derives from a woman aged 45-65 years in good health and CMV-seropositive. Here the CDR3 reads CASSDLLGGSGANVLTF. CDR3 nucleotide sequence: TGTGCCAGCAGTGACTTACTCGGGGGATCTGGGGCCAACGTCCTGACTTTC.